One sample yielded the 16 T cell receptor beta chains listed below, sequenced in a study of blood T cells in healthy people across ages. A second PCR of 7 to 11 cycles used a sample-barcoded 5' primer and a J-beta primer mix. Via MiXCR, TCRdb re-called the 5' RACE reads, giving one row per CDR3 protein. This sample carries 1,100,000 or so distinct CDR3 sequences, under 55% of them seen once, and the ten largest clones take approximately 19%. Sequencing was carried out using blood. All receptors come from a woman in her sixties or seventies in good health.

Only a few counts were recorded for this clonotype. The V call is TRBV5-1, the J call TRBJ2-5; 14 bases are a match to TRBD2. This CDR3 has 16 amino acids. J gave up 5 bases and V 4 bases, and 7 bases lay outside the gene matches. In germline, CDR1 is SGHRS, CDR2 YFSETQ. The CDR3 reads CASSLGTSGRTETQYF. DNA for the CDR3: TGCGCCAGCAGCCTAGGGACTAGCGGGAGAACCGAGACCCAGTACTTC. Variable domain in full (rest from reference TRBV5-1 and TRBJ2-5): KAGVTQTPRYLIKTRGQQVTLSCSPISGHRSVSWYQQTPGQGLQFLFEYFSETQRNKGNFPGRFSGRQFSNSRSEMNVSTLELGDSALYLCASSLGTSGRTETQYFGPGTRLLVL.

This chain uses TRBV9 with TRBJ1-1, with D unresolved. The CDR3 covers 14 residues. CDR1 is SGDLS and CDR2 is YYNGEE in the germline V gene. Trimming cost V 6 bases and J 4 bases, with 16 bases left between them. The CDR3, as DNA: TGTGCCAGCACCCCTGGTAGGGAGAGCACTGAAGCTTTCTTT. Its translation: CASTPGRESTEAFF. Supplemented by reference TRBV9 and TRBJ1-1, the full variable domain reads DSGVTQTPKHLITATGQRVTLRCSPRSGDLSVYWYQQSLDQGLQFLIQYYNGEERAKGNILERFSAQQFPDLHSELNLSSLELGDSALYFCASTPGRESTEAFFGQGTRLTVV.

This clonotype has ten or more counts. The CDR3 sequence: CSARSSQGRVYLDGYTF. The CDR3 region has the DNA TGCAGTGCTAGGTCCTCGCAGGGGCGGGTTTATTTGGATGGCTACACCTTC. The chain joins TRBV20-1 to TRBJ1-2; possible D gene TRBD1, 6 bases. V lost 3 bases to trimming and J lost 6 bases, with 26 bases between them. The CDR3 has 17 residues. The germline gives CDR1 DFQATT, CDR2 SNEGSKA (reference sequence).

The V and J genes are TRBV28 and TRBJ1-4; 7 positions agree with TRBD1. Germline CDR1 MDHEN, CDR2 SYDVKM. Trimming at V came to 1 base and at J to 4 bases, leaving 9 bases not matched to a gene. The CDR3 covers 17 residues. In nucleotides, the CDR3 is TGTGCCAGCAGTTTATATAGGAGGGACAGATTTAATGAAAAACTGTTTTTT. This gives the protein CASSLYRRDRFNEKLFF.

This clonotype has just a few counts. V and J are TRBV5-1 and TRBJ2-1; D perhaps matches TRBD2 (5 bases). Germline values: CDR1 SGHRS, CDR2 YFSETQ. Deletions cut 0 bases from V and 7 bases from J, with 11 bases between. The CDR3 contains 14 residues. CDR3 bases: TGCGCCAGCAGCTTGGTCCGGGGAAGTAATGAGCAGTTCTTC. Amino acids: CASSLVRGSNEQFF.

The chain is built from TRBV5-6 and TRBJ2-1; 12 positions agree with TRBD2. This CDR3 comprises 16 residues. J lost 9 bases, V lost 0 bases, and 7 bases had no gene match. The germline V gene encodes CDR1 SGHDT and CDR2 YYEEEE. The CDR3 region has the DNA TGTGCCAGCAGCTTGGTCACTAGCGGGAGGAACGCTGAGCAGTTCTTC. The encoded protein is CASSLVTSGRNAEQFF.

This chain's CDR3 is CAISDLGRYNEQYF. CDR3 in DNA: TGTGCCATCAGTGATCTGGGGCGGTACAATGAGCAGTACTTC. This rearrangement joins TRBV10-3 to TRBJ2-7; weak D call: TRBD1 (5 bases). The CDR3 covers 14 residues. Germline CDR1 ENHRY, CDR2 SYGVKD. Trimming pared 3 bases from V and 7 bases from J, leaving 16 bases between.

The V gene is TRBV4-1, the J gene TRBJ2-5; D is possibly TRBD2 (5 bases). Deletions cut 0 bases from V and 2 bases from J, with 16 bases between. Per the germline V gene, CDR1 is MGHRA and CDR2 is YSYEKL. The CDR3 is 17 amino acids. CDR3: CASSQDGAGREQETQYF. The CDR3 DNA reads as TGCGCCAGCAGCCAAGATGGAGCTGGGAGAGAACAAGAGACCCAGTACTTC.

The V and J genes are TRBV7-2 and TRBJ2-1; the D gene is possibly TRBD1 (6 bases). The V gene's germline CDR1 is SGHTA and CDR2 FQGNSA. The V and J ends lost 2 bases and 9 bases respectively, with 20 bases between them. CDR3 length equals 16 residues. CDR3 sequence reads: CASSLTVLGRGGEQFF. The CDR3 DNA follows: TGTGCCAGCAGCTTAACAGTACTAGGTAGAGGGGGTGAGCAGTTCTTC.

The chain employs TRBV20-1 and TRBJ1-5, with 7 bases lining up with TRBD1. The trim removed 2 bases at V and 6 bases at J, leaving 10 bases unmatched. The CDR3 is 15 amino acids. CDR1 and CDR2 from the germline V gene are DFQATT and SNEGSKA (reference sequence). The CDR3 coding sequence is TGCAGTGCTAGATCACGGACAGGAGGAGGTCAGCCCCAGCATTTT. As protein: CSARSRTGGGQPQHF.

This clonotype was picked up a small number of times. V gene TRBV5-5 combines with J gene TRBJ2-3; 11 nucleotides align to TRBD2. The V gene end was trimmed by 6 bases and the J gene end by 2 bases; junction bases not matched to a gene: 5. This CDR3 has 15 amino acids. Germline CDR1 and CDR2: SGHKS and YYEKEE (reference sequence). For the CDR3, the DNA is TGTGCCAGCACCCGACTAGCGGGAATCACAGATACGCAGTATTTT. Translating gives CASTRLAGITDTQYF.

This clonotype was recorded a few times. The V gene is TRBV7-9, the J gene TRBJ1-6; D is unresolved. CDR3 length: 17 residues. From germline, CDR1 is SEHNR and CDR2 FQNEAQ (reference sequence). The V end lost 5 bases, the J end lost 4 bases, and 18 bases lay between the germline ends. CDR3 residues: CASSTQHLGRYNSPLHF. The CDR3 DNA reads as TGTGCCAGCAGCACCCAGCACCTCGGGCGGTATAATTCACCCCTCCACTTT.

The V and J genes are TRBV19 and TRBJ2-1; 11 bases line up with TRBD2. Trimming took 5 bases from V and 7 from J; bases not matched to a gene: 10. Germline CDR1 LNHDA, CDR2 SQIVND (reference sequence). The CDR3 loop spans 16 amino acids. CDR3 in amino acids: CASSWTSGLVGNEQFF. Here the CDR3 DNA reads TGTGCCAGTAGTTGGACTAGCGGGCTGGTAGGAAATGAGCAGTTCTTC.

This clonotype has more than one count but fewer than ten. The chain couples TRBV11-2 to TRBJ2-7, with TRBD1 as a possible D gene (5 bases). The ends were cut back, 5 bases at V and 1 base at J, with 15 bases in the middle. Germline V gene lookup returns CDR1 SGHAT and CDR2 FQNNGV. The CDR3 loop spans 15 amino acids. CDR3 in DNA: TGTGCCAGCAGCCGTAGGGGTTTTGAGTCCTACGAGCAGTACTTC. It encodes CASSRRGFESYEQYF. The variable domain in full, completed from reference TRBV11-2 and TRBJ2-7, reads EAGVAQSPRYKIIEKRQSVAFWCNPISGHATLYWYQQILGQGPKLLIQFQNNGVVDDSQLPKDRFSAERLKGVDSTLKIQPAKLEDSAVYLCASSRRGFESYEQYFGPGTRLTVT.

This clonotype has a count of ten or more. The chain uses TRBV28 and TRBJ2-7, with TRBD2 matching 8 bases. In germline, CDR1 is MDHEN, CDR2 SYDVKM. With 7 bases clipped from V and 3 bases from J, the junction kept 5 bases outside the gene matches. The CDR3 has 13 amino acids. CDR3 DNA: TGTGCCAGCACTGGCGGGAGGTTCTACGAGCAGTACTTC. It specifies CASTGGRFYEQYF.

V is TRBV9 and J is TRBJ1-6; possible D gene TRBD1, 5 bases. CDR3 length equals 15 residues. Germline V lookup: CDR1 SGDLS, CDR2 YYNGEE. Deletions cut 3 bases from V and 12 bases from J, with 19 bases between. Written as DNA, the CDR3 is TGTGCCAGCAGCGCTTCGGGGATAGGGGATAGACCCCTCCACTTT. Protein product: CASSASGIGDRPLHF.